This TCR beta chain was sequenced for a study of monozygotic twins with inflammatory bowel disease. CDR1 is LGHNA and CDR2 is YNFKEQ in the germline V gene. The CDR3 sequence is 16 residues long. Concerning this clonotype itself: Its matching antigen is unknown.

The study, taken as a whole, reports: Evidence did not back any single strong signal or clonotype linked to IBD.

TCRdb reprocessed the 5' RACE reads and reports one entry per CDR3 protein, with no DNA. Its listing shows about 420,000 distinct CDR3 sequences. The sequence came from a human donor with ulcerative colitis or Crohn's disease, or a healthy co-twin of an affected twin (not recorded which). Sequencing was carried out using blood. The chain uses TRBV4-2 and TRBJ1-2. CDR3 loop: CASSHHAGPTPYGYTF.